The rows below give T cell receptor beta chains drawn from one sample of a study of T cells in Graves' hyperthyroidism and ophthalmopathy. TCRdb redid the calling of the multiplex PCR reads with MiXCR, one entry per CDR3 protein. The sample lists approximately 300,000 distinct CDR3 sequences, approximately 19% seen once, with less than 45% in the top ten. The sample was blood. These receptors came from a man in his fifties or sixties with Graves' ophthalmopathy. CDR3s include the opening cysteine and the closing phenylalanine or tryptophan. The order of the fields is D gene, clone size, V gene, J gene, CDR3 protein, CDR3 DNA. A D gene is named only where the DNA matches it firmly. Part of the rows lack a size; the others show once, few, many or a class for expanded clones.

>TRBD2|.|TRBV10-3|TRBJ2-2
CAIQGLAGAGELFF
TGTGCCATACAGGGACTAGCGGGAGCCGGGGAGCTGTTTTTT
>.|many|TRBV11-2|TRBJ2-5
CASSLDWVGRGETQYF
TGTGCCAGCAGCTTAGATTGGGTGGGGCGCGGGGAGACCCAGTACTTC
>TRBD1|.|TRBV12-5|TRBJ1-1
CASGLGTGNTEAFF
TGTGCTAGTGGTTTGGGGACAGGGAACACTGAAGCTTTCTTT
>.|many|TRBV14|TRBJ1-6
CASSQVLGGSPLHF
TGTGCCAGCAGCCAAGTTCTGGGAGGTTCACCCCTCCACTTT
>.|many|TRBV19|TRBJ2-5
CANPEGEKDFIRRQETQYF
TGTGCCAATCCGGAGGGGGAAAAAGATTTCATTAGAAGACAAGAGACCCAGTACTTC
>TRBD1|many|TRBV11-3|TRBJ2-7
CASSVGTGNSYEQYF
TGTGCCAGCAGCGTCGGGACAGGAAACTCCTACGAGCAGTACTTC
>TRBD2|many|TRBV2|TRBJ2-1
CASSDETSAYNEQFF
TGTGCCAGCAGTGACGAGACTAGCGCCTACAATGAGCAGTTCTTC
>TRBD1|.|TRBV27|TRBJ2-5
CASKVQGDYETQYF
TGTGCCAGCAAGGTCCAGGGGGATTACGAGACCCAGTACTTC
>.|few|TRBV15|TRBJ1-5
CATSNSYREGNQPQHF
TGTGCCACCAGCAACTCGTACCGGGAGGGCAATCAGCCCCAGCATTTT
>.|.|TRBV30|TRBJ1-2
CAWSSGTNRFTRGYTF
TGTGCCTGGAGCTCCGGGACAAACCGATTCACTCGAGGCTACACCTTC
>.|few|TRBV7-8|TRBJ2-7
CASSFRGGTATYEQYF
TGTGCCAGCAGCTTTAGAGGAGGGACAGCCACCTACGAGCAGTACTTC
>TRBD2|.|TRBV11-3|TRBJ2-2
CASSLAGGPWTGELFF
TGTGCCAGCAGCTTAGCGGGAGGGCCGTGGACCGGGGAGCTGTTTTTT
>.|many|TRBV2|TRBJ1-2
CASSEGRGNYGYTF
TGTGCCAGCAGTGAGGGCAGGGGCAACTATGGCTACACCTTC
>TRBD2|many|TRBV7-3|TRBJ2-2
CASSYGLAGGLYF
TGTGCCAGCAGCTACGGACTAGCGGGGGGGCTGTATTTT
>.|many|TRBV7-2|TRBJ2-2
CASSSSQGKLFF
TGTGCCAGCAGCTCATCTCAGGGAAAGCTGTTTTTT
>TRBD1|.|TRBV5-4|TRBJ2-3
CASRTGTGADTQYF
TGTGCCAGCAGAACCGGGACAGGGGCAGATACGCAGTATTTT
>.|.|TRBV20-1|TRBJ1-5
CSARAQGGDQPQHF
TGCAGTGCTAGGGCACAGGGTGGGGATCAGCCCCAGCATTTT
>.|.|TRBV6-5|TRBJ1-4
CASSYLLPGTGNEKLFF
TGTGCCAGCAGTTACCTCCTCCCCGGGACGGGTAATGAAAAACTGTTTTTT
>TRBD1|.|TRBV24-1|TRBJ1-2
CATSTGAAYGYTF
TGTGCCACCAGTACAGGGGCAGCTTATGGCTACACCTTC